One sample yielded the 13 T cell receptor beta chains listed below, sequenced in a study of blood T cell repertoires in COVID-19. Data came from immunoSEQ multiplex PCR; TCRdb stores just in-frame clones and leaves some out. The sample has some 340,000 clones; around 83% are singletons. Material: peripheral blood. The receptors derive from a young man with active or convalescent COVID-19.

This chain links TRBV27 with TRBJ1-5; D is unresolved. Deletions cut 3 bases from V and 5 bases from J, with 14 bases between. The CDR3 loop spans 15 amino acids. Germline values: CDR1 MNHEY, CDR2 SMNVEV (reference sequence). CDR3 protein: CASSFSAKGDQPQHF. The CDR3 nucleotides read TGTGCCAGCAGTTTTTCGGCGAAGGGAGATCAGCCCCAGCATTTT.

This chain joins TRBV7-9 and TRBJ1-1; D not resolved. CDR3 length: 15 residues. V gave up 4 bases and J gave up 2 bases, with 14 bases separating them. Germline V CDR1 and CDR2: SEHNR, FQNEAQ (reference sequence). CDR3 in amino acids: CASSSLDRGNTEAFF. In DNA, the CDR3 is TGTGCCAGCAGCTCCCTGGATCGAGGAAACACTGAAGCTTTCTTT.

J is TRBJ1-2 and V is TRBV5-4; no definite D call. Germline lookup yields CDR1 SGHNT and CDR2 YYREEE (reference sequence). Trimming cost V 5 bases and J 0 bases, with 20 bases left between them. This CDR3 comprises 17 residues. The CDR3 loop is CASSTLAPGLANYGYTF. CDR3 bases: TGTGCCAGCAGTACATTGGCCCCAGGACTAGCTAACTATGGCTACACCTTC.

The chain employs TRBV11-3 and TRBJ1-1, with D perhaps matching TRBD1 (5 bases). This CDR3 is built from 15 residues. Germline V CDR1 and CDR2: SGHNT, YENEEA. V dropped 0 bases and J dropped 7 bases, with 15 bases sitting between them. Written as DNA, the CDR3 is TGTGCCAGCAGCTTAGAAGTTTGGGGCGGGGGTGAAGCTTTCTTT. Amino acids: CASSLEVWGGGEAFF.

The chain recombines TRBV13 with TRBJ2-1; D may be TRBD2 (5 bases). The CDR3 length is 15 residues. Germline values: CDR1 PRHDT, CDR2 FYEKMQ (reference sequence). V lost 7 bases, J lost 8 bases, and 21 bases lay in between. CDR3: CASTRTRESPDEQFF. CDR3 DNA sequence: TGTGCCAGCACCCGAACTAGGGAGTCCCCCGATGAGCAGTTCTTC. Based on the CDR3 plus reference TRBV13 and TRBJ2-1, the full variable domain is AAGVIQSPRHLIKEKRETATLKCYPIPRHDTVYWYQQGPGQDPQFLISFYEKMQSDKGSIPDRFSAQQFSDYHSELNMSSLELGDSALYFCASTRTRESPDEQFFGPGTRLTVL.

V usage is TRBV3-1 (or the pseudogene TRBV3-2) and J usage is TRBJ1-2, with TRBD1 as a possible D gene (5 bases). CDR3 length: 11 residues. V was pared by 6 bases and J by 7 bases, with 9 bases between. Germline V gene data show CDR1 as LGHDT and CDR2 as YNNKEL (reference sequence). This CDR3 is CASRAGFGYTF. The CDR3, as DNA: TGTGCCAGCAGGGCAGGGTTTGGCTACACCTTC.

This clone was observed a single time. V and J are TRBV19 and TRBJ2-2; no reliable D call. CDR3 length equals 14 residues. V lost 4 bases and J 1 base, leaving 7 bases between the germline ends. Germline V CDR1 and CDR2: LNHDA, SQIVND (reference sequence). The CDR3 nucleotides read TGTGCCAGTAGTAATCTAGAGAACACCGGGGAGCTGTTTTTT. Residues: CASSNLENTGELFF.

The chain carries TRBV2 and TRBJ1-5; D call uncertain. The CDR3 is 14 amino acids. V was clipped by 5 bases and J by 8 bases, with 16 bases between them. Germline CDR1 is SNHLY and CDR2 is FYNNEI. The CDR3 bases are TGTGCCAGCAGTACGAACGCGGGTGCCGAGCCCCAGCATTTT. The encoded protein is CASSTNAGAEPQHF.

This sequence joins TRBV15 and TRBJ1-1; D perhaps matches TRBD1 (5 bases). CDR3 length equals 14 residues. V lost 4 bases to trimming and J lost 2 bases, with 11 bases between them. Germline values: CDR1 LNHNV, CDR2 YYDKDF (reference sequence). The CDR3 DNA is TGTGCCACCAGCAAGGGGTACGGAAACACTGAAGCTTTCTTT. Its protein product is CATSKGYGNTEAFF.

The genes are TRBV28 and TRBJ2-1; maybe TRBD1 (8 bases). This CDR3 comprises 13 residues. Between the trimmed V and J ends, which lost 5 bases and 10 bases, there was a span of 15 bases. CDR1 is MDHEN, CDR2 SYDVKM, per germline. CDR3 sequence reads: CASSPHRGGEQFF. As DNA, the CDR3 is TGTGCCAGCAGTCCCCACAGGGGGGGGGAGCAGTTCTTC.

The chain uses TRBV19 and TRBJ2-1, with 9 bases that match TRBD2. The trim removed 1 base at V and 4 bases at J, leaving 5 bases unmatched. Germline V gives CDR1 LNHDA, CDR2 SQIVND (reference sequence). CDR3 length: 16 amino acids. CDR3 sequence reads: CASSIGREGPYNEQFF. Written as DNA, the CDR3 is TGTGCCAGTAGTATAGGGCGGGAGGGCCCTTACAATGAGCAGTTCTTC.

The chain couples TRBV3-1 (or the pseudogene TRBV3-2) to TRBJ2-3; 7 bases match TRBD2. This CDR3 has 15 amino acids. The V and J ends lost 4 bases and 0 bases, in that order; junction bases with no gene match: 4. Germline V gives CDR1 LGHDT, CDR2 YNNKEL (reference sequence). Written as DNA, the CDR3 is TGTGCCAGCAGCCCTCTAGCGGTTAGCACAGATACGCAGTATTTT. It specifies CASSPLAVSTDTQYF.

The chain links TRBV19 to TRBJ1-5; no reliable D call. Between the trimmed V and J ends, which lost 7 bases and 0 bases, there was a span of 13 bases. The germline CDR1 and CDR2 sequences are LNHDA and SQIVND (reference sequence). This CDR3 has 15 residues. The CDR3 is CASKYVGYSNQPQHF. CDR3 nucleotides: TGTGCCAGTAAGTACGTCGGTTATAGCAATCAGCCCCAGCATTTT.